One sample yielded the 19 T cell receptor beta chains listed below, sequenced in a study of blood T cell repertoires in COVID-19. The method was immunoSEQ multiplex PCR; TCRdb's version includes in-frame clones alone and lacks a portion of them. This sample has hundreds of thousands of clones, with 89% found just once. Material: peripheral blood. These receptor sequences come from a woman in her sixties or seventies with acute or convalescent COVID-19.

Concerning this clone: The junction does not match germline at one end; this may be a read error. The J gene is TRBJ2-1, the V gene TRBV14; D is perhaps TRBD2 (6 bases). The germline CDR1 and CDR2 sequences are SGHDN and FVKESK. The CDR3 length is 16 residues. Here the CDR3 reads CASSVRGGPSHNEQFF. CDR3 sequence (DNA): TGTGCCAGCAGCGTAAGAGGAGGGCCCTCCCACAATGAGCAGTTCTTC.

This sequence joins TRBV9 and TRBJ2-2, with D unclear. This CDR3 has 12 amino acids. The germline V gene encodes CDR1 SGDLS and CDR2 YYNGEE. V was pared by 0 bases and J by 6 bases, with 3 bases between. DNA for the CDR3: TGTGCCAGCAGCGTAGTAGCCGGGGAGCTGTTTTTT. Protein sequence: CASSVVAGELFF.

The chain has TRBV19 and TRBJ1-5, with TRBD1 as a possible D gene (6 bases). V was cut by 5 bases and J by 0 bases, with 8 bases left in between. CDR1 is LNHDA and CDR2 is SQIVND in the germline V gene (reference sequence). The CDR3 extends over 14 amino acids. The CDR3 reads CASSYRDSNQPQHF. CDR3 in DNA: TGTGCCAGTAGTTACAGGGATAGCAATCAGCCCCAGCATTTT. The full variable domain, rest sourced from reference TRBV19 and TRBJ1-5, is DGGITQSPKYLFRKEGQNVTLSCEQNLNHDAMYWYRQDPGQGLRLIYYSQIVNDFQKGDIAEGYSVSREKKESFPLTVTSAQKNPTAFYLCASSYRDSNQPQHFGDGTRLSIL.

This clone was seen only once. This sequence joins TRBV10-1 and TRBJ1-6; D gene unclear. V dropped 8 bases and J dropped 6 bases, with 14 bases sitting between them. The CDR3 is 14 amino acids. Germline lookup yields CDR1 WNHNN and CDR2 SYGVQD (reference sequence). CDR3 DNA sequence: TGCGCCAGCGGACCGGGATCTCCTAATTCACCCCTCCACTTT. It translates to CASGPGSPNSPLHF.

The CDR3 spells CASSGTGFSTSSYNSPLHF. Written as DNA, the CDR3 is TGTGCCAGCAGCGGGACAGGGTTTTCTACAAGCTCCTATAATTCACCCCTCCACTTT. The rearrangement uses TRBV5-5 and TRBJ1-6, with 9 bases aligning to TRBD1. Germline CDR1 and CDR2: SGHKS and YYEKEE (reference sequence). CDR3 length equals 19 residues. V was pared by 4 bases and J by 0 bases, with 11 bases of the junction left unmatched.

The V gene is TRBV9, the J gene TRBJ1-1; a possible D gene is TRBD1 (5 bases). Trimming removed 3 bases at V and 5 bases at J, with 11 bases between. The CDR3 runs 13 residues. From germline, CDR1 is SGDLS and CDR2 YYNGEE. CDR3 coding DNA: TGTGCCAGCAGCGAGGCCGGGGGAACTGAAGCTTTCTTT. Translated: CASSEAGGTEAFF.

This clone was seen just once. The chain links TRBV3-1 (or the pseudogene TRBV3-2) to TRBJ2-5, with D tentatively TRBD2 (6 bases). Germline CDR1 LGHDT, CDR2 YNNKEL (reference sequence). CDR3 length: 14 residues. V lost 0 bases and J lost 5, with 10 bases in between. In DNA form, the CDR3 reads TGTGCCAGCAGCCAAGATTGGGCGGGGGAGACCCAGTACTTC. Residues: CASSQDWAGETQYF.

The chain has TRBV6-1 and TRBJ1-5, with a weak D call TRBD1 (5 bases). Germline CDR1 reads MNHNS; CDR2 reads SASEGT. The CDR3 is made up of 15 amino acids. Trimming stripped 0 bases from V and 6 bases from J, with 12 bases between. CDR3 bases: TGTGCCAGCAGTGAAGCGGCGTCGGGACTTCAGCCCCAGCATTTT. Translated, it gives CASSEAASGLQPQHF.

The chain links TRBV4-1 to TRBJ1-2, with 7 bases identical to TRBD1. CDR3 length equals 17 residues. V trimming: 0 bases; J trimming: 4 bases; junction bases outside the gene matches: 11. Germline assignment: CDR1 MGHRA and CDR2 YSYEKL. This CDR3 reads CASSQDYATGPIYGYTF. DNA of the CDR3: TGCGCCAGCAGCCAAGATTATGCGACAGGGCCAATCTATGGCTACACCTTC.

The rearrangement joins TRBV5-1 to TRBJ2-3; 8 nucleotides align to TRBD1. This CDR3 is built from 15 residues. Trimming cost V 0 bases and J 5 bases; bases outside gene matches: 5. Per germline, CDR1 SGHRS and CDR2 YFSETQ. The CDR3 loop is CASSLGQGAIDTQYF. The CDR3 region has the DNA TGCGCCAGCAGCTTGGGGCAGGGGGCAATAGATACGCAGTATTTT.

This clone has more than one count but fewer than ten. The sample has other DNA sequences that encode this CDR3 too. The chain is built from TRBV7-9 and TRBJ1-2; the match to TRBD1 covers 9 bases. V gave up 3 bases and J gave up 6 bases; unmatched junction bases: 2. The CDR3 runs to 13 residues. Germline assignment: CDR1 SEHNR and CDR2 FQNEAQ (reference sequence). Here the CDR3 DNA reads TGTGCCAGCAGCTTTGGGACAGGGAATGGCTACACCTTC. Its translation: CASSFGTGNGYTF.

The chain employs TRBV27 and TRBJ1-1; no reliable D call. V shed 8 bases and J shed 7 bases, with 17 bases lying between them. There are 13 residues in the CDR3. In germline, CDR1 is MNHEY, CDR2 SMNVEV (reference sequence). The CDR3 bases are TGTGCCAGCGCCTTTACAGATTCCTATGAAGCTTTCTTT. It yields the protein CASAFTDSYEAFF.

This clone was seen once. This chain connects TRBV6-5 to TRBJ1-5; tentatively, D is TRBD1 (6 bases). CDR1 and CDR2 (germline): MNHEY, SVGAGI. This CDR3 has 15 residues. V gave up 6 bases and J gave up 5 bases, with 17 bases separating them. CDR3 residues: CASRSTGTSYQPQHF. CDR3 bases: TGTGCCAGCAGGTCAACCGGGACATCCTATCAGCCCCAGCATTTT.

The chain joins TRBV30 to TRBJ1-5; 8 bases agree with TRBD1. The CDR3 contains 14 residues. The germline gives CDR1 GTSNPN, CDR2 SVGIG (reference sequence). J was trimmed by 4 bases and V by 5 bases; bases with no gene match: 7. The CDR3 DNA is TGTGCCTGGTCAGCAGGACAGGGTAATCAGCCCCAGCATTTT. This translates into CAWSAGQGNQPQHF.

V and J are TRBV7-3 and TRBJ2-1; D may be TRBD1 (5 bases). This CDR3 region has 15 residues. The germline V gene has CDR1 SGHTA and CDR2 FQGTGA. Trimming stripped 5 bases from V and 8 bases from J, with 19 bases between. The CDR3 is CASSRGQASSDEQFF. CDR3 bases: TGTGCCAGCAGCCGAGGACAAGCATCCTCGGATGAGCAGTTCTTC.

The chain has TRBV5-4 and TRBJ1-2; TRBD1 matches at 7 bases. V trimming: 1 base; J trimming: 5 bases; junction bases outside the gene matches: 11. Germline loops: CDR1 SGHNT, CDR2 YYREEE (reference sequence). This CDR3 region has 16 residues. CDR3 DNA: TGTGCCAGCAGCTTGTGGGGGAGACAGGGTATATATGGCTACACCTTC. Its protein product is CASSLWGRQGIYGYTF.

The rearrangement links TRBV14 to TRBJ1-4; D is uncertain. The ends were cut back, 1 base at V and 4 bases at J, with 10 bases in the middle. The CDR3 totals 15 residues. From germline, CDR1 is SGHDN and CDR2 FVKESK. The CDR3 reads CASSQGGIFNEKLFF. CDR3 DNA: TGTGCCAGCAGCCAAGGAGGGATCTTTAATGAAAAACTGTTTTTT.

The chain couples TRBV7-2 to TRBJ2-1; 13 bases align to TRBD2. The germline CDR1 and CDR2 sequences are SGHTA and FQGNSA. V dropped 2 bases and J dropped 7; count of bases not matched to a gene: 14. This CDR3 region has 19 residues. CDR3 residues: CASSLKRPPTSGRENEQFF. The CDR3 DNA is TGTGCCAGCAGCTTAAAAAGACCCCCTACTAGCGGGAGGGAGAATGAGCAGTTCTTC.

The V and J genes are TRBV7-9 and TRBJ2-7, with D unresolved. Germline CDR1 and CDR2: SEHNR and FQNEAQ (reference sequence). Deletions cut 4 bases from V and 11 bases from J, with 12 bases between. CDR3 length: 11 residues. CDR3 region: CASSSGEMEYF. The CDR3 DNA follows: TGTGCCAGCAGCTCCGGAGAGATGGAGTACTTC.